This entry lists 4 T cell receptor beta chains sequenced from one sample in a study of shared clonotypes between healthy human individuals. Positively selected for CCR7, the CD45RO-negative cells used as naive CD8 cells excluded terminally differentiated effector memory CD45RA+ cells. Method: immunoSEQ multiplex PCR; TCRdb's copy keeps in-frame clones and lacks some. The sample includes about 2,100,000 clones, roughly 91% of them seen just once. The sample taken for sequencing was naive CD8+ T cells from PBMCs. Every receptor here comes from a man aged 18-30 years in good health. Some clones in this sample may be carry-over from other donors' samples.

The chain couples TRBV28 to TRBJ2-3, with a possible D match to TRBD2 (5 bases). This CDR3 is 14 amino acids long. V dropped 3 bases and J dropped 4 bases, with 11 bases sitting between them. The germline gives CDR1 MDHEN, CDR2 SYDVKM. In nucleotides, the CDR3 is TGTGCCAGCAGTTTGTCCTCACTAGCAGATACGCAGTATTTT. It encodes CASSLSSLADTQYF.

This rearrangement joins TRBV5-4 to TRBJ2-3; D is perhaps TRBD2 (7 bases). Germline lookup yields CDR1 SGHNT and CDR2 YYREEE (reference sequence). Trimming left V 0 bases short and J 4 bases short, with 15 bases between. There are 16 residues in the CDR3. The CDR3 here is CASSLDPAGTSDTQYF. The CDR3 bases are TGTGCCAGCAGCTTGGATCCAGCGGGGACATCAGATACGCAGTATTTT.

With regard to this clone: Other DNA sequences in this sample translate to the same CDR3. J is TRBJ2-7 and V is TRBV28; perhaps D is TRBD1 or TRBD2 (5 bases each). The ends were cut back, 5 bases at V and 0 bases at J, with 11 bases in the middle. This CDR3 is built from 14 residues. Germline V lookup: CDR1 MDHEN, CDR2 SYDVKM. The CDR3 loop is CASSLTGGSYEQYF. CDR3 coding DNA: TGTGCCAGCAGTCTAACTGGGGGCTCCTACGAGCAGTACTTC.

This clone was detected once. This chain links TRBV28 with TRBJ2-6; tentative D call: TRBD1 (5 bases). The CDR3 loop spans 15 amino acids. V was trimmed by 3 bases and J by 5 bases, leaving 11 bases between them. Looked up from germline, CDR1 is MDHEN and CDR2 is SYDVKM. The CDR3 DNA reads TGTGCCAGCAGTTTTGGGGCCCCTAGGGCCAACGTCCTGACTTTC. Its translation is CASSFGAPRANVLTF.